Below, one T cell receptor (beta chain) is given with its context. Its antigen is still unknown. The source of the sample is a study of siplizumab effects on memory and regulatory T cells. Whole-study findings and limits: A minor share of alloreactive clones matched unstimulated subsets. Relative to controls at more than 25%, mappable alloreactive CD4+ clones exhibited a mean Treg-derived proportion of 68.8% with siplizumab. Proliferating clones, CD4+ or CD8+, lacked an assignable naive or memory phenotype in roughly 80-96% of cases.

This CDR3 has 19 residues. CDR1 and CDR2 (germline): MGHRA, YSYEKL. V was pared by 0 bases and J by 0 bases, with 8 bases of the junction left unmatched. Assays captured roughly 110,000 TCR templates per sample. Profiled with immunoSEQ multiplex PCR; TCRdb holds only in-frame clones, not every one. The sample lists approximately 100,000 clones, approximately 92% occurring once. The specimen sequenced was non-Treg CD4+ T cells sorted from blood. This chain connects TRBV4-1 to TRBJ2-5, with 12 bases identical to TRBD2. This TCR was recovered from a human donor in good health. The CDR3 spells CASSQDQTSGGTYQETQYF. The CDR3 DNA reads TGCGCCAGCAGCCAAGATCAGACTAGCGGGGGAACGTACCAAGAGACCCAGTACTTC.